A single sample is the source of the 9 T cell receptor beta chains below, sequenced in a study of T-cell memory formation after mild COVID-19. TCRdb re-called the 5' RACE reads with MiXCR, one entry per CDR3 protein. The sample includes around 200,000 distinct CDR3 sequences, 27% seen only once; the top ten take 9.5% to 12%. The sequencing input was PBMCs or a T cell subset sorted from them (not recorded which). The receptors come from an adult woman who had mild COVID-19 (a few samples of this study predate the infection). Cell type and time point are not known.

The chain is built from TRBV5-1 and TRBJ2-1; 12 bases are shared with TRBD2. The CDR3 has 14 amino acids. V shed 6 bases and J 9 bases; nucleotides not matched to a gene: 7. Germline CDR1 reads SGHRS; CDR2 reads YFSETQ. CDR3 bases: TGCGCCAGCACCTCCCTAGCGGGAGGGGGTGAGCAGTTCTTC. Translating gives CASTSLAGGGEQFF.

This clonotype was observed a handful of times. This sequence joins TRBV20-1 and TRBJ1-5, with TRBD1 matching 12 bases. The germline gives CDR1 DFQATT, CDR2 SNEGSKA (reference sequence). CDR3 size: 16 residues. The V segment lost 3 bases and the J segment 4 bases; nucleotides outside the gene matches: 7. The CDR3 DNA reads TGCAGTGCTAGTTCCGGGACAGGGGGCCCTAATCAGCCCCAGCATTTT. It specifies CSASSGTGGPNQPQHF.

The chain couples TRBV18 to TRBJ1-2, with D hard to call. Germline V gene lookup returns CDR1 KGHSH and CDR2 LQKENI. This CDR3 contains 16 residues. V was pared by 2 bases and J by 5 bases, with 18 bases between. The CDR3 is CASSPSTWGALYGYTF. For the CDR3, the DNA is TGTGCCAGCTCACCAAGTACCTGGGGAGCCCTTTATGGCTACACCTTC. Full variable domain (missing parts from reference TRBV18 and TRBJ1-2): NAGVMQNPRHLVRRRGQEARLRCSPMKGHSHVYWYRQLPEEGLKFMVYLQKENIIDESGMPKERFSAEFPKEGPSILRIQQVVRGDSAAYFCASSPSTWGALYGYTFGSGTRLTVV.

The table lists this clonotype with a few counts. CDR3 sequence reads: CASSEGMTGNYGYTF. DNA of the CDR3: TGTGCCAGCAGTGAAGGCATGACAGGGAACTATGGCTACACCTTC. The chain joins TRBV6-5 to TRBJ1-2; 7 nucleotides align to TRBD1. From germline, CDR1 is MNHEY and CDR2 SVGAGI. Losses at the gene ends were 5 bases for V and 2 bases for J; bases not matched to a gene: 8. The CDR3 length is 15 residues.

This clonotype has more than one count but fewer than ten. The V gene is TRBV5-1, the J gene TRBJ2-2; 9 bases map to TRBD1. This CDR3 comprises 16 residues. The V gene end was trimmed by 2 bases and the J gene end by 5 bases; junction bases not matched to a gene: 7. The V gene's germline CDR1 is SGHRS and CDR2 YFSETQ. CDR3 bases: TGCGCCAGCAGCTTTACAGGGGGCGGAGGAACCGGGGAGCTGTTTTTT. Translated, it gives CASSFTGGGGTGELFF.

The CDR3 sequence is CATSRDRQGETGANVLTF. CDR3 sequence (DNA): TGTGCCACCAGCAGAGATCGGCAGGGGGAAACTGGGGCCAACGTCCTGACTTTC. The rearrangement joins TRBV15 to TRBJ2-6, with 7 bases lining up with TRBD1. With 0 bases clipped from V and 2 bases from J, the junction kept 7 bases outside the gene matches. CDR1 is LNHNV, CDR2 YYDKDF, per germline (reference sequence). This CDR3 has 18 residues.

The chain employs TRBV7-2 and TRBJ2-1; 11 nucleotides match TRBD2. Germline CDR1 is SGHTA and CDR2 is FQGNSA. J was trimmed by 7 bases and V by 5 bases; bases with no gene match: 16. There are 18 residues in the CDR3. This CDR3 is CASSALTSGRSAGNEQFF. CDR3 coding DNA: TGTGCCAGCAGCGCATTAACTAGCGGGAGATCGGCGGGGAATGAGCAGTTCTTC.

There are a few counts of this clonotype. The chain links TRBV10-3 to TRBJ2-3; 7 bases agree with TRBD2. J was trimmed by 2 bases and V by 0 bases; bases with no gene match: 5. Germline V gene lookup returns CDR1 ENHRY and CDR2 SYGVKD. This CDR3 has 16 amino acids. This CDR3 reads CAISESLAGSTDTQYF. For the CDR3, the DNA is TGTGCCATCAGTGAGTCGTTAGCGGGCTCCACAGATACGCAGTATTTT.

This clonotype was counted a few times. J is TRBJ1-5 and V is TRBV6-2 or TRBV6-3; D may be TRBD1 (5 bases). Germline V gives CDR1 MNHEY, CDR2 SVGEGT. Deletions cut 6 bases from V and 5 bases from J, with 17 bases between. This CDR3 has 15 residues. In DNA, the CDR3 is TGTGCCAGCAGGGGACTCGGACTGGTTTATCAGCCCCAGCATTTT. Translated: CASRGLGLVYQPQHF.